The next 32 T cell receptor beta chains were all read from a single sample in a study of breast tumors, draining lymph nodes, adjacent tissues. Breast cancer patients provided tissue from their axillary draining lymph nodes. TCRdb ran MiXCR on the multiplex PCR reads and lists one entry per CDR3 protein. This repertoire shows 180,000 or so distinct CDR3 sequences, about 30% found once; its top ten account for around 4%. Material: axillary lymph node tissue. These receptors came from a female donor with breast cancer. Some clones in this sample may be carry-over from other donors' samples.

The gene calls are TRBV19 and TRBJ2-3, with 10 bases lining up with TRBD2. The trim removed 1 base at V and 9 bases at J, leaving 10 bases unmatched. The CDR3 is made up of 16 amino acids. CDR1 is LNHDA and CDR2 is SQIVND in the germline V gene (reference sequence). CDR3 loop: CASSIVASGRAETQYF. Written as DNA, the CDR3 is TGTGCCAGTAGTATAGTGGCTAGCGGGAGAGCGGAGACGCAGTATTTT.

This clonotype was counted many times. The chain is built from TRBV7-8 and TRBJ1-5, with no clear D. This CDR3 contains 14 residues. The ends were cut back, 5 bases at V and 3 bases at J, with 11 bases in the middle. CDR1 is SGHVS and CDR2 is FQNEAQ in the germline V gene. This CDR3 is CASSNGRDNQPQHF. DNA of the CDR3: TGTGCCAGCAGCAATGGGAGGGACAATCAGCCCCAGCATTTT.

In the case of this clonotype: Just one base apart from a much larger clone, this may be a read error. V gene TRBV6-2 or TRBV6-3 combines with J gene TRBJ2-2; 9 bases map to TRBD1. The CDR3 has 16 amino acids. Germline V gives CDR1 MNHEY, CDR2 SVGEGT. V was pared by 5 bases and J by 5 bases, with 9 bases of the junction left unmatched. The CDR3, as DNA: TGTGCCAGCAGTCCTACAGGGGGCGGAAGTACCGGGGAGCTGTTTTTT. Translating gives CASSPTGGGSTGELFF.

This clonotype was found many times. The rearrangement uses TRBV6-5 and TRBJ2-7, with 9 bases fitting TRBD2. From germline, CDR1 is MNHEY and CDR2 SVGAGI. V lost 0 bases, J lost 12 bases, and 15 bases stayed unmatched. The CDR3 length is 16 residues. The CDR3: CASSYSSLAGPRKSYF. The CDR3 coding sequence is TGTGCCAGCAGTTACTCGTCGCTAGCGGGGCCTCGAAAGTCGTACTTC.

This clonotype was detected ten times or more. The chain carries TRBV7-2 and TRBJ1-2; 10 bases map to TRBD1. Germline CDR1 is SGHTA and CDR2 is FQGNSA. CDR3 length: 15 amino acids. V lost 4 bases and J lost 2; bases outside the gene matches: 4. This chain's CDR3 is CASSSDRGHNYGYTF. CDR3 coding DNA: TGTGCCAGCAGCTCAGACAGGGGGCACAACTATGGCTACACCTTC.

V is TRBV5-1 and J is TRBJ2-3, with 11 bases identical to TRBD1. Germline trimming cut 5 bases from V and 6 bases from J; bases unmatched to any gene: 5. The CDR3 has 14 residues. Germline values: CDR1 SGHRS, CDR2 YFSETQ. The CDR3 DNA follows: TGCGCCAGCAGAGGGACAGGGGGTAGGGATACGCAGTATTTT. It specifies CASRGTGGRDTQYF.

This clonotype has a count of ten or more. J is TRBJ2-1 and V is TRBV12-3 or TRBV12-4, with 8 nucleotides matching TRBD2. There are 16 residues in the CDR3. The V and J ends lost 1 base and 0 bases, in that order; junction bases with no gene match: 2. CDR3 in amino acids: CASSLVAGSSYNEQFF. CDR3 DNA: TGTGCCAGCAGTTTAGTAGCGGGAAGCTCCTACAATGAGCAGTTCTTC.

This clonotype was seen a handful of times. The chain recombines TRBV6-5 with TRBJ2-1, with D perhaps TRBD1 (6 bases). From germline, CDR1 is MNHEY and CDR2 SVGAGI. The CDR3 is 13 amino acids. V lost 5 bases, J lost 9 bases, and 14 bases lay in between. Here the CDR3 reads CASSHQGTREQFF. In DNA form, the CDR3 reads TGTGCCAGCAGTCACCAGGGGACCCGTGAGCAGTTCTTC.

The CDR3 nucleotides read TGTGCCAGCAGCTGGACAGGGGTTAATGAAAAACTGTTTTTT. Translation gives CASSWTGVNEKLFF. The V and J genes are TRBV7-2 and TRBJ1-4, with 9 bases matching TRBD1. Germline loops: CDR1 SGHTA, CDR2 FQGNSA. This CDR3 has 14 amino acids. Unmatched junction bases numbered 1, after V lost 4 bases and J lost 4 bases.

Concerning this clonotype: The junction departs from the called germline gene at one end, perhaps through a read error. The gene calls are TRBV12-3 or TRBV12-4 and TRBJ2-7; D unresolved. This CDR3 has 13 amino acids. This CDR3 reads CASSFHNSYDQYF. The CDR3 region has the DNA TGTGCCAGCAGTTTCCATAACTCCTACGACCAGTACTTC.

The chain links TRBV6-4 to TRBJ2-1, with a tentative D call TRBD2 (6 bases). Trimming pared 0 bases from V and 6 bases from J, leaving 9 bases between. Germline CDR1 and CDR2: MRHNA and SNTAGT. The CDR3 sequence is 14 residues long. The CDR3, as DNA: TGTGCCAGCAGTGACTCCCCGGGAGTCAATGAGCAGTTCTTC. It codes for CASSDSPGVNEQFF.

This clonotype was counted once. One end of the junction fails to match germline, which may point to a read error. The J gene is TRBJ2-3, the V gene TRBV29-1; D perhaps matches TRBD2 (6 bases). The CDR3 covers 14 residues. Germline V gene sequence: CDR1 SQVTM, CDR2 ANQGSEA. This chain's CDR3 is CSVEPEGSTDTQSF. DNA for the CDR3: TGCAGCGTCGAACCGGAGGGTAGCACAGATACGCAGTCTTTT.

This clonotype was recorded many times. The CDR3 region has the DNA TGCGCCAGCAGCGAGACAGGCGAGCAGTACTTC. Amino acids: CASSETGEQYF. The rearrangement joins TRBV5-1 to TRBJ2-7, with D possibly matching TRBD1 (6 bases). The V end lost 4 bases, the J end lost 6 bases, and 8 bases lay between the germline ends. Germline loops: CDR1 SGHRS, CDR2 YFSETQ. The CDR3 has 11 amino acids.

Note on this clonotype: Lacking the conserved final phenylalanine or tryptophan, this CDR3 likely reflects a read error. The DNA is omitted, as the CDR3 cannot be located on it reliably, and the CDR3 follows TCRdb's listing. J is TRBJ2-5 and V is TRBV2; the DNA was not used to check the table's D call, TRBD2. The germline gives CDR1 SNHLY, CDR2 FYNNEI. The CDR3 totals 8 residues, both ends included. The CDR3 loop is CASTPLAG.

This clonotype was seen repeatedly, ten times or more. The rearrangement links TRBV6-6 to TRBJ1-3; 8 nucleotides agree with TRBD1. In germline, CDR1 is MNHNY, CDR2 SVGAGI (reference sequence). This CDR3 contains 15 residues. The V and J ends lost 6 bases and 2 bases, in that order; junction bases with no gene match: 6. CDR3 region: CASRGGQGTGNTIYF. The CDR3 nucleotides are TGTGCCAGCAGGGGAGGACAGGGTACTGGAAACACCATATATTTT.

This clonotype was found a few times. The V and J genes are TRBV5-1 and TRBJ2-2, with 11 bases matching TRBD1. With 4 bases clipped from V and 7 bases from J, the junction kept 18 bases outside the gene matches. This CDR3 has 19 amino acids. CDR1 SGHRS and CDR2 YFSETQ come from the germline V gene. The CDR3 DNA reads TGCGCCAGCAGCCCCGGACAGGGGGCCTCTAGCGCAGAGGGCGGGGAGCTGTTTTTT. It translates to CASSPGQGASSAEGGELFF.

In its sample, this clonotype was seen many times. The chain uses TRBV10-3 and TRBJ2-1; 10 positions match TRBD2. The CDR3 length is 17 residues. J was trimmed by 6 bases and V by 2 bases; bases with no gene match: 10. CDR1 is ENHRY, CDR2 SYGVKD, per germline. The CDR3 here is CAISEPASSGSGNEQFF. DNA for the CDR3: TGTGCCATCAGTGAGCCGGCCTCTAGCGGGAGCGGCAATGAGCAGTTCTTC.

This clonotype was detected ten times or more. The chain combines TRBV20-1 with TRBJ2-3; 7 bases match TRBD1. This CDR3 region has 15 residues. Germline-derived CDR1 and CDR2 are DFQATT and SNEGSKA (reference sequence). Unmatched junction bases numbered 7, after V lost 3 bases and J lost 1 base. CDR3 in DNA: TGCAGTGCTAGTATCCGGGACAGCGGCACAGATACGCAGTATTTT. The encoded protein is CSASIRDSGTDTQYF.

This clonotype was picked up many times. The chain joins TRBV6-5 to TRBJ2-7, with TRBD2 matching over 14 bases. Germline values: CDR1 MNHEY, CDR2 SVGAGI. V trimming: 8 bases; J trimming: 6 bases; junction bases outside the gene matches: 15. There are 17 residues in the CDR3. In DNA form, the CDR3 reads TGTGCCAGCGGGTCATCTCCGGGACTAGCGGGAGTCGGCGAGCAGTACTTC. Translating gives CASGSSPGLAGVGEQYF.

This clonotype was observed a handful of times. A read error is possible here, since a much larger clone lies one base away. The chain is built from TRBV7-9 and TRBJ2-1, with 9 nucleotides matching TRBD2. Germline loops: CDR1 SEHNR, CDR2 FQNEAQ (reference sequence). This CDR3 is 15 amino acids long. The chain's CDR3 is CASSRSGGDYNEQLF. The CDR3 nucleotides read TGTGCCAGCAGCCGTAGCGGGGGAGACTACAATGAGCAGCTCTTC.

At least ten counts were recorded for this clonotype. This rearrangement joins TRBV5-1 to TRBJ1-2; no firm D call. The CDR3 consists of 12 residues. CDR1 and CDR2 (germline): SGHRS, YFSETQ. V was pared by 0 bases and J by 8 bases, with 8 bases between. The CDR3 reads CASSLDVDGYTF. The CDR3 DNA is TGCGCCAGCAGCTTGGACGTGGACGGCTACACCTTC. Full variable domain (outside the CDR3, taken from reference TRBV5-1 and TRBJ1-2): KAGVTQTPRYLIKTRGQQVTLSCSPISGHRSVSWYQQTPGQGLQFLFEYFSETQRNKGNFPGRFSGRQFSNSRSEMNVSTLELGDSALYLCASSLDVDGYTFGSGTRLTVV.

This clonotype has at least ten counts. The chain combines TRBV13 with TRBJ2-1; D may be TRBD1 or TRBD2 (5 bases each). The germline V gene encodes CDR1 PRHDT and CDR2 FYEKMQ (reference sequence). Trimming took off 5 bases at V and 5 bases at J, with 22 bases between the two ends. This CDR3 region has 17 residues. CDR3 residues: CASSPRGERPSDNEQFF. CDR3 nucleotides: TGTGCCAGCAGCCCAAGAGGGGAGCGGCCGAGCGACAATGAGCAGTTCTTC.

This clonotype was found a few times. CDR3 DNA sequence: TGTGCCAGCAGTTCCCGGACGAATGAAAAACTGTTTTTT. It encodes CASSSRTNEKLFF. The chain has TRBV7-9 and TRBJ1-4; D remains unclear. The CDR3 runs 13 residues. The V and J ends lost 6 bases and 5 bases respectively, with 10 bases between them. The germline gives CDR1 SEHNR, CDR2 FQNEAQ (reference sequence).

Ten or more counts support this clonotype. The V call is TRBV27, the J call TRBJ2-7; 8 nucleotides agree with TRBD1. CDR1 is MNHEY and CDR2 is SMNVEV in the germline V gene (reference sequence). The CDR3 is 14 amino acids. Losses at the gene ends were 5 bases for V and 5 bases for J; bases not matched to a gene: 8. The CDR3 bases are TGTGCCAGCAGTGCGGACAGGGAAACCGACGAGCAGTACTTC. Protein: CASSADRETDEQYF.

This clonotype was counted many times. Being one base from a much bigger clone, this may be a read error. The rearrangement joins TRBV20-1 to TRBJ2-7; TRBD2 matches 7 bases. CDR3 length: 14 residues. The germline V gene has CDR1 DFQATT and CDR2 SNEGSKA (reference sequence). With V trimmed by 2 bases and J by 6 bases, 10 bases remained unmatched. CDR3 DNA sequence: TGCAGTGCTAGAATAAGCGGGAACCAGTCCGAGCAGTACTTC. Its translation is CSARISGNQSEQYF.

The gene calls are TRBV5-1 and TRBJ2-5, with unresolved D. The CDR3 runs 13 residues. Trimming removed 0 bases from V and 7 bases from J, with 10 bases in between. The germline gives CDR1 SGHRS, CDR2 YFSETQ. The CDR3 region has the DNA TGCGCCAGCAGCTTGGCGCCAATCGTGACCCAGTACTTC. It is translated as CASSLAPIVTQYF.

This clonotype showed up many times. The chain is built from TRBV3-1 and TRBJ1-5; D gene unclear. CDR1 LGHDT and CDR2 YNNKEL come from the germline V gene (reference sequence). Trimming took off 3 bases at V and 0 bases at J, with 9 bases between the two ends. The CDR3 consists of 15 residues. The chain's CDR3 is CASSQDLSSNQPQHF. CDR3 DNA: TGTGCCAGCAGCCAGGATCTGTCTAGCAATCAGCCCCAGCATTTT. Based on the CDR3 plus reference TRBV3-1 and TRBJ1-5, the full variable domain is DTAVSQTPKYLVTQMGNDKSIKCEQNLGHDTMYWYKQDSKKFLKIMFSYNNKELIINETVPNRFSPKSPDKAHLNLHINSLELGDSAVYFCASSQDLSSNQPQHFGDGTRLSIL.

On this clonotype: A much larger clone lies a single base off, so this may be a read error. The V gene is TRBV4-3, the J gene TRBJ2-1; 7 bases match TRBD2. Germline V gives CDR1 LGHNA, CDR2 YSLEER. The J segment lost 4 bases and the V segment lost 1 base, leaving 4 bases of the junction unmatched. The CDR3 runs to 15 residues. Written as DNA, the CDR3 is TGCGCCAGCAGCCAAGGACCTAGCGGTTACAATGAGCAGTTCTTC. Encoded protein: CASSQGPSGYNEQFF.

This clonotype was counted many times. The rearrangement links TRBV28 to TRBJ1-5, with D perhaps TRBD1 (5 bases). V dropped 7 bases and J dropped 2 bases, with 9 bases sitting between them. Germline CDR1 is MDHEN and CDR2 is SYDVKM. The CDR3 sequence is 13 residues long. For the CDR3, the DNA is TGTGCCAGCAAGCGAGGGGGCAATCAGCCCCAGCATTTT. Its translation: CASKRGGNQPQHF.

This clonotype was observed many times. One junction end does not reproduce the germline sequence, and a read error may be involved. The chain uses TRBV5-1 and TRBJ2-5; D gene ambiguous. From germline, CDR1 is SGHRS and CDR2 YFSETQ. The CDR3 covers 11 residues. CDR3 nucleotides: TGTGCCAGCAGCTTGCAAGAGACCCAGTACTTC. Translation gives CASSLQETQYF.

Comment on this clonotype: Just one base apart from a much larger clone, this may be a read error. The rearrangement links TRBV7-9 to TRBJ2-1; TRBD1 or TRBD2 may be the D gene (5 bases each). This CDR3 contains 16 residues. Germline assignment: CDR1 SEHNR and CDR2 FQNEAQ (reference sequence). V was clipped by 4 bases and J by 3 bases, with 16 bases between them. The CDR3: CASSSRGAAFYNEQFF. CDR3 in DNA: TGTGCCAGCAGCTCGCGAGGGGCGGCCTTCTACAATGAGCAGTTCTTC.

Many counts were recorded for this clonotype. The rearrangement links TRBV6-5 to TRBJ1-6; D is perhaps TRBD1 (6 bases). V was trimmed by 0 bases and J by 5 bases, leaving 11 bases between them. The CDR3 is 16 amino acids. In germline, CDR1 is MNHEY, CDR2 SVGAGI. DNA of the CDR3: TGTGCCAGCAGTTACTCGAACAGGGCTCATAATTCACCCCTCCACTTT. Residues: CASSYSNRAHNSPLHF.